This T cell receptor beta chain was observed in a study of T cell repertoires in cytomegalovirus infection. About the study: Public TCR beta signatures indicated both CMV infection and matching HLA type.

Many counts were recorded for this clonotype. TCRdb reprocessed the reads with MiXCR, giving one entry per CDR3 protein. The sample shows about 250,000 distinct CDR3 sequences, 9% to 15% of them seen only once. Trimming removed 2 bases from V and 3 bases from J; junction bases left unmatched: 3. This CDR3 has 15 residues. The germline CDR1 and CDR2 sequences are MDHEN and SYDVKM. This clonotype was obtained from a human donor in good health (CMV status not recorded). Some clones in this sample may be carry-over from other donors' samples. The sample was PBMCs. The V and J genes are TRBV28 and TRBJ2-5; TRBD1 aligns across 10 bases. CDR3 DNA sequence: TGTGCCAGCAGTTTAGGACAGGGGGGGGAAGAGACCCAGTACTTC. This codes for CASSLGQGGEETQYF. Using reference TRBV28 and TRBJ2-5 for the parts outside the CDR3, the full variable domain is DVKVTQSSRYLVKRTGEKVFLECVQDMDHENMFWYRQDPGLGLRLIYFSYDVKMKEKGDIPEGYSVSREKKERFSLILESASTNQTSMYLCASSLGQGGEETQYFGPGTRLLVL.